A selection of T cell receptor beta chains follows, all from one sample in a study of cytomegalovirus exposure and HLA in healthy donors. Only in-frame clones appear in the TCRdb table, and some are missing; sequencing was by immunoSEQ multiplex PCR. Among 80,000 to 130,000 clones listed, around 76% were seen once. The sequencing sample was made of PBMCs. These receptors all come from a woman between 50 and 59 years old in good health and CMV-seropositive. The CDR3 runs from the conserved cysteine through the conserved F or W. A D gene is named only where the DNA matches it firmly. Size is omitted from some rows. Given values are once, few, many or a class for expanded clones.

>.|.|TRBV19|TRBJ2-3
TGTGCCAGTAGTCCCGGGGGTGGCACAGATACGCAGTATTTT
CASSPGGGTDTQYF
>.|.|TRBV6-1|TRBJ2-3
TGTGCCAGCAGTGATCTAGCGTTAACGGCAGATACGCAGTATTTT
CASSDLALTADTQYF
>.|.|TRBV6-1|TRBJ1-5
TGTGCCAGCAGTGAACAACAGGGAAATCAGCCCCAGCATTTT
CASSEQQGNQPQHF
>.|TRBD1|TRBV9|TRBJ1-1
TGTGCCAGCAGCGTCGGTGGGACAGGGTTGTCCGAAGCTTTCTTT
CASSVGGTGLSEAFF
>.|TRBD1|TRBV4-2|TRBJ2-7
TGTGCCAGCAGCCAATCAGGGGGCCGGGACGAGCAGTACTTC
CASSQSGGRDEQYF
>few|.|TRBV10-1|TRBJ2-7
TGCGCCAGCAGTGAACGCGAATCAGGGTTCGAGCAGTACTTC
CASSERESGFEQYF
>.|.|TRBV7-9|TRBJ2-2
TGTGCCAGCAGCCCGGGGATGAACACCGGGGAGCTGTTTTTT
CASSPGMNTGELFF
>.|.|TRBV29-1|TRBJ1-2
TGCAGCGTTGGGGAAACAGGGTATGGCTACACCTTC
CSVGETGYGYTF
>.|TRBD1|TRBV4-1|TRBJ2-7
TGCGCCAGCAGCCAAGGGCCAACAGGGGACGCGCAGTACTTC
CASSQGPTGDAQYF
>.|TRBD1|TRBV5-6|TRBJ2-7
TGTGCCAGCAGCTTAATATCGGGACAGGGTGTCTACGAGCAGTACTTC
CASSLISGQGVYEQYF
>.|.|TRBV9|TRBJ2-5
TGTGCCAGCAGCGGTCATGGCGGGGCCCAAGAGACCCAGTACTTC
CASSGHGGAQETQYF
>.|.|TRBV7-8|TRBJ2-5
TGTGCCAGCAGCTTAGTCAGCCAAGAGACCCAGTACTTC
CASSLVSQETQYF
>.|.|TRBV30|TRBJ1-1
TGTGCCTGGAGTAGAGGGCTGAACACTGAAGCTTTCTTT
CAWSRGLNTEAFF
>.|.|TRBV7-9|TRBJ2-1
TGTGCCAGCAGCCGGGGAGATGAGCAGTTCTTC
CASSRGDEQFF
>.|.|TRBV7-8|TRBJ1-2
TGTGCCAGCAGCTTACGTCTAGGGGTTGCTGGCTACACCTTC
CASSLRLGVAGYTF
>.|TRBD1|TRBV5-1|TRBJ1-6
TGCGCCAGCAGTCAGAGCATGGGGACAGCTTCACCCCTCCACTTT
CASSQSMGTASPLHF
>.|TRBD1|TRBV9|TRBJ2-7
TGTGCCAGCAGCGTAGGAATGGGACAGGGGTACGACGAGCAGTACTTC
CASSVGMGQGYDEQYF
>.|TRBD2|TRBV27|TRBJ2-5
TGTGCCAGCAGGGGACTAGCGGGAGGAGAGACCCAGTACTTC
CASRGLAGGETQYF
>few|.|TRBV19|TRBJ1-5
TGTGCCAGTAGTATACTCCCCGGGGGGGAGATTCAGCCCCAGCATTTT
CASSILPGGEIQPQHF
>once|TRBD2|TRBV7-8|TRBJ2-5
TGTGCCAGCAGCTTAGGCCTAGCGGGGGGGCTAGAGACCCAGTACTTC
CASSLGLAGGLETQYF
>.|TRBD1|TRBV2|TRBJ1-1
TGTGCCAGCGGTGACAGGGAGGCCACTGAAGCTTTCTTT
CASGDREATEAFF
>.|TRBD1|TRBV15|TRBJ1-5
TGTGCCACCAGCTCTAGTGGGACAGGGGCCTTCAATCAGCCCCAGCATTTT
CATSSSGTGAFNQPQHF
>many|.|TRBV7-8|TRBJ1-3
TGTGCCAGCACCCAGCGGGGTACTGGAAACACCATATATTTT
CASTQRGTGNTIYF
>once|TRBD1|TRBV11-1|TRBJ1-1
TGTGCCAGCAGCTTAGACTTACAGGGGCGTAACACTGAAGCTTTCTTT
CASSLDLQGRNTEAFF
>.|.|TRBV19|TRBJ1-2
TGTGCCAGTAGTCGGATTTCTGGGAGCAACTATGGCTACACCTTC
CASSRISGSNYGYTF
>.|.|TRBV2|TRBJ2-1
TGTGCCAGCAGTGATATAACAGGGTTAGATGAGCAGTTCTTC
CASSDITGLDEQFF
>.|TRBD1|TRBV19|TRBJ1-1
TGTGCCAGTAGTTGGGGGACAGGGGCTTATATGAACACTGAAGCTTTCTTT
CASSWGTGAYMNTEAFF
>.|.|TRBV9|TRBJ1-2
TGTGCCAGCAGCGGCAGGGGTGGCTACACCTTC
CASSGRGGYTF
>.|TRBD1|TRBV11-2|TRBJ1-2
TGTGCCAGCAGTTATACGACAGGGGAACCCTATGGCTACACCTTC
CASSYTTGEPYGYTF
>once|.|TRBV25-1|TRBJ2-7
TGTGCCAGCAGTGGGGTTAACAGGGTGGAAGAGCAGTACTTC
CASSGVNRVEEQYF
>.|.|TRBV18|TRBJ2-7
TGTGCCAGCTCCCTGGAGGGCCCCTACGAGCAGTACTTC
CASSLEGPYEQYF
>.|TRBD2|TRBV2|TRBJ2-7
TGTGCCAGCAGTCCTAGCGGGCAAGGGGACGAGCAGTACTTC
CASSPSGQGDEQYF
>.|.|TRBV7-9|TRBJ1-2
TGTGCCAGCAGCCCCTCAGGCCCTACCTCCCCCCTCTATGGCTACACCTTC
CASSPSGPTSPLYGYTF
>.|TRBD1|TRBV19|TRBJ1-5
TGTGCCAGTAGGGGACAGGGCGGTCAGCCCCAGCATTTT
CASRGQGGQPQHF
>.|TRBD2|TRBV29-1|TRBJ2-2
TGCAGCGTCCTAGCGGGAGCTAACACCGGGGAGCTGTTTTTT
CSVLAGANTGELFF
>.|.|TRBV7-8|TRBJ1-1
TGTGCCAGCAGCCGGGAGGCGGGTCGACGGAACACTGAAGCTTTCTTT
CASSREAGRRNTEAFF
>.|TRBD1|TRBV2|TRBJ1-1
TGTGCCAGCATGGACAGGGAGAACACTGAAGCTTTCTTT
CASMDRENTEAFF
>.|.|TRBV16|TRBJ1-5
TGTGCCAGCAGCCAAACCACAGGGAATCAGCCCCAGCATTTT
CASSQTTGNQPQHF
>.|TRBD1|TRBV6-1|TRBJ1-4
TGTGCCAGCAGTGAAGCGTACGGACAGGGTGAAAAACTGTTTTTT
CASSEAYGQGEKLFF
>.|.|TRBV6-5|TRBJ1-3
TGTGCCAGCAGTACAGGGTCTGGAAACACCATATATTTT
CASSTGSGNTIYF
>.|.|TRBV4-1|TRBJ1-3
TGTGCCAGCAGCCAACCCCTGACAGACTCTGGAAACACCATATATTTT
CASSQPLTDSGNTIYF
>.|.|TRBV5-5|TRBJ2-7
TGTGCCAGCAGCTTGTTAATCTACGAGCAGTACTTC
CASSLLIYEQYF
>once|TRBD2|TRBV18|TRBJ2-1
TGTGCCAGCTCACCAGGGACTAGCGGGAGTGCCAATGAGCAGTTCTTC
CASSPGTSGSANEQFF
>.|TRBD1|TRBV27|TRBJ1-1
TGTGCCAGCAGTGAAACGACAGGGGCAAACACTGAAGCTTTCTTT
CASSETTGANTEAFF
>.|.|TRBV11-1|TRBJ2-5
TGTGCCAGCAGCTTATCGGGGACTCAAGAGACCCAGTACTTC
CASSLSGTQETQYF
>.|TRBD1|TRBV27|TRBJ1-1
TGTGCCAGCAGTTTGGGGACAGGGCGAAACACTGAAGCTTTCTTT
CASSLGTGRNTEAFF
>.|.|TRBV7-7|TRBJ2-3
TGTGCTAGCAGCTTAGGGATCAGGGGTGGTGCAGATACGCAGTATTTT
CASSLGIRGGADTQYF
>.|.|TRBV6-1|TRBJ1-1
TGTGCCAGCATCGAAGGAGGGGGGGTCGGTGAAGCTTTCTTT
CASIEGGGVGEAFF